These 20 T cell receptor beta chains originate from one sample sequenced in a study of monozygotic twins with inflammatory bowel disease. No DNA is given; TCRdb re-called the 5' RACE reads and lists each CDR3 protein once. The table for this sample gives roughly 330,000 distinct CDR3 sequences. Sequenced material: blood. The origin of the receptors is a human donor with ulcerative colitis or Crohn's disease, or a healthy co-twin of an affected twin (not recorded which).

CDR3: CASSLSGQGAYTGELFF. The gene calls are TRBV5-1 and TRBJ2-2; absent DNA, TCRdb's TRBD1 call cannot be checked. This CDR3 region has 17 residues. Looked up from germline, CDR1 is SGHRS and CDR2 is YFSETQ.

The chain combines TRBV5-4 with TRBJ1-3. From germline, CDR1 is SGHNT and CDR2 YYREEE (reference sequence). This CDR3 spans 15 amino acids. The CDR3 spells CASSLDTRSGNTIYF.

V is TRBV28 and J is TRBJ2-5; TCRdb picks TRBD2, but there is no DNA to check that call. CDR1 MDHEN and CDR2 SYDVKM come from the germline V gene. The CDR3 loop spans 16 amino acids. CDR3 region: CASSFRLAGTQETQYF.

V usage is TRBV7-7 and J usage is TRBJ2-3; TCRdb lists TRBD2, though no DNA is available to test this call. The germline V gene encodes CDR1 SSHAT and CDR2 FNYEAQ (reference sequence). This CDR3 is 16 amino acids long. This chain's CDR3 is CASSLGPAGATDTQYF.

The chain uses TRBV7-9 and TRBJ2-3; TCRdb lists TRBD2, though no DNA is available to test this call. The germline V gene encodes CDR1 SEHNR and CDR2 FQNEAQ (reference sequence). This CDR3 is 16 amino acids long. CDR3 residues: CASSPGLAGVTDTQYF.

This sequence joins TRBV5-1 and TRBJ2-1; TCRdb indicates TRBD2, and absent DNA this call remains unverified. CDR3 length: 15 residues. Germline loops: CDR1 SGHRS, CDR2 YFSETQ. The CDR3 is CASRELAGGIDEQFF. Full variable domain (remainder filled in from reference TRBV5-1 and TRBJ2-1): KAGVTQTPRYLIKTRGQQVTLSCSPISGHRSVSWYQQTPGQGLQFLFEYFSETQRNKGNFPGRFSGRQFSNSRSEMNVSTLELGDSALYLCASRELAGGIDEQFFGPGTRLTVL.

The CDR3 here is CASSQETGEGYTF. The rearrangement joins TRBV4-1 to TRBJ1-2. The V gene's germline CDR1 is MGHRA and CDR2 YSYEKL. This CDR3 has 13 residues.

Here the CDR3 reads CASSLGGHEQFF. This sequence joins TRBV7-6 and TRBJ2-1; TCRdb lists TRBD1, though no DNA is available to test this call. The CDR3 runs to 12 residues. The germline V gene has CDR1 SGHVS and CDR2 FNYEAQ.

The rearrangement joins TRBV29-1 to TRBJ2-5; without DNA, the TCRdb call of TRBD2 cannot be checked. The CDR3 consists of 13 residues. Germline CDR1 is SQVTM and CDR2 is ANQGSEA. CDR3 loop: CSLLWEEGETQYF.

The chain is built from TRBV7-2 and TRBJ2-7; TCRdb outputs TRBD1, but without DNA this stays unchecked. Germline assignment: CDR1 SGHTA and CDR2 FQGNSA. The CDR3 has 13 residues. This CDR3 is CASSSGTGYEQYF.

This rearrangement joins TRBV5-1 to TRBJ2-1; TCRdb's D call of TRBD1 is untestable without DNA. This CDR3 comprises 14 residues. Germline V CDR1 and CDR2: SGHRS, YFSETQ. CDR3 sequence reads: CASSLDPGRNEQFF. Filled out from reference TRBV5-1 and TRBJ2-1, the complete variable domain reads KAGVTQTPRYLIKTRGQQVTLSCSPISGHRSVSWYQQTPGQGLQFLFEYFSETQRNKGNFPGRFSGRQFSNSRSEMNVSTLELGDSALYLCASSLDPGRNEQFFGPGTRLTVL.

The chain employs TRBV4-1 and TRBJ2-7; the D call of TRBD1 rests on TCRdb alone, since no DNA is present to check it. CDR1 MGHRA and CDR2 YSYEKL come from the germline V gene. This CDR3 spans 13 amino acids. CDR3 in amino acids: CASRPTGGREQYF.

The chain employs TRBV12-3 or TRBV12-4 and TRBJ2-1; TCRdb's D call of TRBD1 is untestable without DNA. This CDR3 spans 16 amino acids. CDR3 amino acids: CASSPPVVNTYNEQFF.

The genes are TRBV27 and TRBJ2-6; TCRdb's D gene call, TRBD2, goes unchecked for lack of DNA. There are 18 residues in the CDR3. CDR1 and CDR2 from the germline V gene are MNHEY and SMNVEV (reference sequence). CDR3 region: CASSPGLAGAPGANVLTF.

The gene calls are TRBV7-6 and TRBJ1-1; TCRdb's D call, TRBD1, is unchecked because there is no DNA. This CDR3 has 13 amino acids. The germline V gene encodes CDR1 SGHVS and CDR2 FNYEAQ. The chain's CDR3 is CASSVRADTEAFF.

The V gene is TRBV4-2, the J gene TRBJ2-2; TCRdb calls TRBD1, which cannot be checked without DNA. CDR3 length: 16 amino acids. The germline V gene has CDR1 LGHNA and CDR2 YNFKEQ. CDR3 protein: CASSQGALPLRGELFF.

The rearrangement joins TRBV21-1 to TRBJ1-1; TCRdb's assignment of TRBD1 cannot be checked, as there is no DNA. TRBV21-1 is classified as a pseudogene. The CDR3 runs to 13 residues. The CDR3: CARPSDSYTEAFF.

The genes are TRBV19 and TRBJ2-7; TCRdb gives TRBD1 as the D gene, but with no DNA this cannot be confirmed. The CDR3 is 14 amino acids. Germline V gives CDR1 LNHDA, CDR2 SQIVND (reference sequence). The CDR3 here is CASSRPGTAYEQYF.

The CDR3 loop is CASSFGLLAEAFF. The chain uses TRBV4-3 and TRBJ1-1. Germline V lookup: CDR1 LGHNA, CDR2 YSLEER. The CDR3 is 13 residues long.

Here the CDR3 reads CASSLASNHNEQFF. J is TRBJ2-1 and V is TRBV5-1. The CDR3 consists of 14 residues. Germline CDR1 and CDR2: SGHRS and YFSETQ.